The 28 T cell receptor beta chains listed next were all sequenced from one sample in a study of identical twins. Each CDR3 protein is one row after TCRdb ran MiXCR on the 5' RACE reads. The repertoire has more than 1.5 million distinct CDR3 sequences, under 35% of them found once; the top ten carry roughly 0.3%. Sequenced: cord blood. The receptors were sampled from a newborn girl in good health.

This clonotype was counted at least ten times. The chain carries TRBV12-3 or TRBV12-4 and TRBJ2-7; 11 bases agree with TRBD1. This CDR3 spans 15 amino acids. The trim removed 1 base at V and 4 bases at J, leaving 3 bases unmatched. The chain's CDR3 is CASSLGGQGVYEQYF. The CDR3 DNA reads TGTGCCAGCAGTTTAGGGGGACAGGGGGTATACGAGCAGTACTTC.

Many counts were recorded for this clonotype. The CDR3 loop reads CAVTGPSLYGYTF. In DNA, the CDR3 is TGTGCCGTTACAGGGCCTTCTCTCTATGGCTACACCTTC. The genes are TRBV7-9 and TRBJ1-2, with D possibly matching TRBD1 (6 bases). Germline V gene sequence: CDR1 SEHNR, CDR2 FQNEAQ (reference sequence). V shed 11 bases and J shed 4 bases, with 17 bases lying between them. The CDR3 totals 13 residues.

This clonotype has just a few counts. The chain links TRBV6-6 to TRBJ2-5, with D unclear. The CDR3 totals 14 residues. Trimming removed 0 bases from V and 0 bases from J, with 5 bases in between. Per germline, CDR1 MNHNY and CDR2 SVGAGI (reference sequence). For the CDR3, the DNA is TGTGCCAGCAGTTACTCGGCTTACCAAGAGACCCAGTACTTC. Translating it yields CASSYSAYQETQYF.

The rearrangement links TRBV24-1 to TRBJ2-1; 8 bases fit TRBD1. Trimming cost V 5 bases and J 3 bases; bases outside gene matches: 2. The germline CDR1 and CDR2 sequences are KGHDR and SFDVKD. This CDR3 has 14 amino acids. The CDR3, as DNA: TGTGCCACCAGTGGGACAGGGCGCTACAATGAGCAGTTCTTC. Translated, it gives CATSGTGRYNEQFF.

This clonotype came up a few times. J is TRBJ2-1 and V is TRBV2; tentatively, D is TRBD1 (6 bases). Germline assignment: CDR1 SNHLY and CDR2 FYNNEI. The V gene lost 7 bases and the J gene lost 1 base, with 17 bases spanning the gap. The CDR3 is 16 residues long. Written as DNA, the CDR3 is TGTGCCAGCATCTTCATAACAGGGATATCCTACAATGAGCAGTTCTTC. Translated: CASIFITGISYNEQFF.

The table lists this clonotype with a few counts. The V gene is TRBV20-1, the J gene TRBJ2-1, with 9 nucleotides matching TRBD1. The CDR3 runs 13 residues. J lost 5 bases, V lost 6 bases, and 5 bases had no gene match. Germline V gene sequence: CDR1 DFQATT, CDR2 SNEGSKA (reference sequence). The CDR3, as DNA: TGCAGTGCAACCGGGACAGGGCACAATGAGCAGTTCTTC. Protein sequence: CSATGTGHNEQFF.

V is TRBV7-2 and J is TRBJ2-1, with a possible D match to TRBD2 (6 bases). The CDR3 extends over 15 amino acids. The germline V gene has CDR1 SGHTA and CDR2 FQGNSA. V shed 2 bases and J shed 4 bases, with 12 bases lying between them. CDR3 DNA sequence: TGTGCCAGCAGCTTACGCGCTAGCGAGTACAATGAGCAGTTCTTC. Protein sequence: CASSLRASEYNEQFF.

J is TRBJ2-7 and V is TRBV4-2; a possible D gene is TRBD2 (5 bases). Germline V gene sequence: CDR1 LGHNA, CDR2 YNFKEQ. Trimming pared 0 bases from V and 2 bases from J, leaving 11 bases between. The CDR3 runs to 15 residues. The CDR3 DNA reads as TGTGCCAGCAGCCAAGATCCCAGCGGACCCTACGAGCAGTACTTC. It specifies CASSQDPSGPYEQYF.

About this clonotype itself: One base away lies a much larger clone, so this may be a sequencing read error. The genes are TRBV29-1 and TRBJ2-5; TRBD2 is a possible D gene (6 bases). The CDR3 contains 16 residues. Germline assignment: CDR1 SQVTM and CDR2 ANQGSEA. V lost 4 bases to trimming and J lost 2 bases, with 20 bases between them. In nucleotides, the CDR3 is TGCAGCGTTGGGGCCCGGCTAGCGCGCCAACAAGAGACCCAGTACTTC. This translates into CSVGARLARQQETQYF.

At least ten counts were recorded for this clonotype. The CDR3 region is CASSLDPSNYGYTF. The CDR3 region has the DNA TGTGCCAGCAGCTTAGACCCGTCGAACTATGGCTACACCTTC. The chain is built from TRBV7-9 and TRBJ1-2, with D unresolved. The CDR3 length is 14 residues. Germline lookup yields CDR1 SEHNR and CDR2 FQNEAQ (reference sequence). Trimming stripped 1 base from V and 2 bases from J, with 8 bases between. The whole variable domain, remainder taken from reference TRBV7-9 and TRBJ1-2, is DTGVSQNPRHKITKRGQNVTFRCDPISEHNRLYWYRQTLGQGPEFLTYFQNEAQLEKSRLLSDRFSAERPKGSFSTLEIQRTEQGDSAMYLCASSLDPSNYGYTFGSGTRLTVV.

There are a few counts of this clonotype. V usage is TRBV25-1 and J usage is TRBJ2-7, with D tentatively TRBD1 (5 bases). The CDR3 runs 16 residues. V lost 0 bases and J 3 bases, leaving 15 bases between the germline ends. The germline gives CDR1 MGHDK, CDR2 SYGVNS. The CDR3 region has the DNA TGTGCCAGCAGTGAATACTGGGGTCAGGGCCGCTACGAGCAGTACTTC. Translated, it gives CASSEYWGQGRYEQYF.

This rearrangement joins TRBV4-2 to TRBJ2-1; D is unresolved. The assigned J gene may be wrong: the sequence end matches TRBJ2-7 better. Germline V lookup: CDR1 LGHNA, CDR2 YNFKEQ. There are 15 residues in the CDR3. The CDR3 loop reads CASSLDLPSYNEQYF. The CDR3 nucleotides read TGTGCCAGCAGCTTAGACTTACCTTCCTACAATGAGCAGTACTTC.

This clonotype was counted a few times. The CDR3 DNA reads as TGTGCCAGCAGGGAGAGGGCCATGAACACTGAAGCTTTCTTT. Amino acid sequence: CASRERAMNTEAFF. The chain uses TRBV7-7 and TRBJ1-1, with D uncertain. The CDR3 loop spans 14 amino acids. CDR1 and CDR2 (germline): SSHAT, FNYEAQ (reference sequence). V shed 6 bases and J shed 0 bases, with 11 bases lying between them.

This clonotype appeared a few times. The V gene is TRBV20-1, the J gene TRBJ2-3; D remains ambiguous. The CDR3 loop spans 12 amino acids. Deletions cut 5 bases from V and 2 bases from J, with 8 bases between. CDR1 is DFQATT, CDR2 SNEGSKA, per germline (reference sequence). CDR3 sequence (DNA): TGCAGTGCTTTAGTCTCCACAGATACGCAGTATTTT. It codes for CSALVSTDTQYF.

The CDR3 DNA is TGTGCCATCAGAGGGAAAACAGGGGATGGGTCCTACAATGAGCAGTACTTC. Translated, it gives CAIRGKTGDGSYNEQYF. The V gene is TRBV10-3, the J gene TRBJ2-1, with 7 bases that match TRBD1. The end of the DNA fits TRBJ2-7 better, so the J call may be wrong. CDR3 size: 17 residues. CDR1 is ENHRY and CDR2 is SYGVKD in the germline V gene.

The chain joins TRBV4-2 to TRBJ2-3, with D tentatively TRBD2 (5 bases). This CDR3 contains 17 residues. Germline V gene data show CDR1 as LGHNA and CDR2 as YNFKEQ. V shed 1 base and J shed 1 base, with 15 bases lying between them. CDR3 loop: CASSQAFGNSGTDTQYF. CDR3 sequence (DNA): TGTGCCAGCAGCCAAGCTTTCGGTAATAGCGGCACAGATACGCAGTATTTT.

This clonotype was seen a few times. The chain uses TRBV20-1 and TRBJ1-1; 7 bases line up with TRBD1. The V gene end was trimmed by 2 bases and the J gene end by 2 bases; junction bases not matched to a gene: 5. The CDR3 is made up of 14 amino acids. Germline V lookup: CDR1 DFQATT, CDR2 SNEGSKA (reference sequence). The CDR3 sequence is CSARSRDSNTEAFF. The DNA for the CDR3 is TGCAGTGCTAGAAGCCGGGACAGTAACACTGAAGCTTTCTTT.

This clonotype was seen a handful of times. V is TRBV12-3 or TRBV12-4 and J is TRBJ2-7; no reliable D call. The length of the CDR3 is 13 residues. V lost 8 bases and J lost 0, with 11 bases in between. CDR3 sequence (DNA): TGTGCCAGCGCGGTAGAAACCTCCTACGAGCAGTACTTC. Encoded protein: CASAVETSYEQYF.

The V gene is TRBV7-8, the J gene TRBJ2-7; TRBD2 agrees at 9 bases. The V gene's germline CDR1 is SGHVS and CDR2 FQNEAQ. This CDR3 comprises 15 residues. The ends lost 5 bases at V and 3 bases at J; junction bases unmatched: 8. The CDR3 spells CASSEAGLASYEQYF. CDR3 DNA sequence: TGTGCCAGCAGCGAAGCAGGACTAGCGAGCTACGAGCAGTACTTC.

The chain recombines TRBV4-1 with TRBJ2-3; TRBD2 matches at 10 bases. Germline V gene data show CDR1 as MGHRA and CDR2 as YSYEKL. The CDR3 is made up of 18 amino acids. With 1 base clipped from V and 8 bases from J, the junction kept 15 bases outside the gene matches. The CDR3 DNA reads as TGCGCCAGCAGCCAAGTAGCTTCTGGACTAGCGGCCCCCTGTACGCAGTATTTT. Its protein is CASSQVASGLAAPCTQYF.

This clonotype was counted only a few times. The V and J genes are TRBV28 and TRBJ2-7; tentative D call: TRBD2 (6 bases). The germline CDR1 and CDR2 sequences are MDHEN and SYDVKM. V lost 5 bases to trimming and J lost 4 bases, with 21 bases between them. The CDR3 length is 16 residues. The CDR3: CASSLLLGLPRYEQYF. In DNA form, the CDR3 reads TGTGCCAGCAGTCTCCTCCTGGGACTTCCTCGATACGAGCAGTACTTC.

This chain links TRBV28 with TRBJ1-1; D is perhaps TRBD1 (5 bases). Trimming cost V 4 bases and J 0 bases, with 15 bases left between them. The germline gives CDR1 MDHEN, CDR2 SYDVKM. The CDR3 length is 16 residues. The chain's CDR3 is CASSSRQGTVNTEAFF. In nucleotides, the CDR3 is TGTGCCAGCAGTTCCCGGCAGGGTACCGTGAACACTGAAGCTTTCTTT.

The CDR3 DNA sequence: TGCGCCAGCAGCCCGACTAGCGGGAGGCCCACAGATACGCAGTATTTT. Its translation: CASSPTSGRPTDTQYF. The chain employs TRBV4-1 and TRBJ2-3, with 13 bases lining up with TRBD2. The junction had 3 bases not matched to a gene; V was cut back by 4 bases and J by 2 bases. From germline, CDR1 is MGHRA and CDR2 YSYEKL. CDR3 size: 16 residues.

A few counts support this clonotype. This chain connects TRBV10-3 to TRBJ2-7, with 7 bases that match TRBD2. Germline V CDR1 and CDR2: ENHRY, SYGVKD. The V segment lost 4 bases and the J segment 2 bases; nucleotides outside the gene matches: 11. The CDR3 runs 16 residues. CDR3 DNA sequence: TGTGCCATCAGTGTCGGAAGCGGGGCCGAAGCCTACGAGCAGTACTTC. Encoded protein: CAISVGSGAEAYEQYF.

The rearrangement uses TRBV20-1 and TRBJ2-5; tentatively, D is TRBD1 (5 bases). Matching the DNA end better, TRBJ2-7 makes the J call doubtful. Per the germline V gene, CDR1 is DFQATT and CDR2 is SNEGSKA (reference sequence). This CDR3 has 11 amino acids. CDR3 in amino acids: CSARQYYEQYF. In DNA form, the CDR3 reads TGCAGTGCTCGACAGTACTACGAGCAGTACTTC.

This chain connects TRBV29-1 to TRBJ1-2; the D gene is possibly TRBD1 (5 bases). V was trimmed by 8 bases and J by 6 bases, leaving 16 bases between them. CDR1 SQVTM and CDR2 ANQGSEA come from the germline V gene. There are 12 residues in the CDR3. The CDR3 DNA reads as TGCAGCTCCGGGGGAGAGGGACATGGCTACACCTTC. Translated: CSSGGEGHGYTF.

In its sample, this clonotype was seen once. The chain couples TRBV2 to TRBJ2-5; 8 bases match TRBD1. The assigned J gene may be wrong: the sequence end matches TRBJ2-7 better. CDR3 length: 17 amino acids. Per germline, CDR1 SNHLY and CDR2 FYNNEI. CDR3 DNA: TGTGCCAGCAGCCTAAGGACAGGGATTAGGAACATCTACGAGCAGTACTTC. It translates to CASSLRTGIRNIYEQYF.

The sample holds a few counts of this clonotype. V usage is TRBV6-6 and J usage is TRBJ1-2, with D possibly being TRBD1 (5 bases). Trimming took 6 bases from V and 3 from J, leaving 11 bases between them. The CDR3 is 13 amino acids. CDR1 and CDR2 (germline): MNHNY, SVGAGI (reference sequence). Here the CDR3 reads CASSPGKDYGYTF. The CDR3 DNA sequence: TGTGCCAGCAGCCCAGGGAAGGACTATGGCTACACCTTC.